These T cell receptor beta chains were read from a single sample in a study of blood T cell repertoires in COVID-19. Measured with immunoSEQ multiplex PCR; TCRdb has only the in-frame clones, and not every one. This sample has 95,000 to 130,000 clones; around four fifths occur once, and the top ten carry about 2.1%. What was sequenced was peripheral blood. Receptors originate from a man aged 25 to 40 with acute or convalescent COVID-19. CDR3s leave out the opening cysteine and the closing phenylalanine or tryptophan. The order of the fields is V gene, J gene, CDR3 protein.

TRBV4-2	TRBJ1-6	ASSTHRESSYNSPLH
TRBV29-1	TRBJ1-1	SVEWAYTEAF
TRBV6-5	TRBJ1-2	ASSYLMTGDGYT
TRBV20-1	TRBJ2-5	SASFGTSGGTAETQY
TRBV6-2/TRBV6-3	TRBJ2-5	ASSYYYEETQY
TRBV4-1	TRBJ1-6	ASSQEGQGFLPLH
TRBV9	TRBJ2-1	ASSPGENEQF
TRBV3-1/TRBV3-2	TRBJ2-3	ASSQDGTSGTSTDTQY
TRBV12-3/TRBV12-4	TRBJ2-5	ASSLGVETQY
TRBV15	TRBJ2-7	ATSPLLQESEQY
TRBV6-2/TRBV6-3	TRBJ2-1	ASSYGTSPYNEQF
TRBV2	TRBJ2-7	ASSPGLAGLEQY
TRBV6-5	TRBJ2-7	ASAGDSPEQY
TRBV29-1	TRBJ2-1	SVEEVGGRQLWGQF
TRBV6-5	TRBJ2-1	ASSPRGAGVLEQF
TRBV6-6	TRBJ2-3	ASSYSTGLDTQY
TRBV4-2	TRBJ2-1	ASSQDWPSGGLPNEQF
TRBV4-2	TRBJ2-1	ASSHGLAGNNEQF
TRBV7-2	TRBJ1-1	ASSPRRYGGGVNTEAF
TRBV20-1	TRBJ1-4	SASGTGGSNEKLF
TRBV4-3	TRBJ1-2	ASSQDRGSPNYGYT
TRBV4-2	TRBJ2-7	ASSQEFGGSYEQY